A single sample is the source of the 7 T cell receptor beta chains below, sequenced in a study of tumor and adjacent non-tumor tissue in lung cancer. No cell sorting was done before RNA was extracted from the tissue. More than 3 cm separated this lung sample from the edge of the tumor. Three rounds of nested PCR, following a modified ARM-PCR protocol, produced the TCRbeta library. TCRdb reanalysed the multiplex PCR reads using MiXCR and keeps one entry per CDR3 protein. The data contain approximately 62,000 distinct CDR3 sequences, about 55% of them singletons. Material for sequencing was distant non-tumor lung tissue. The origin of the receptors is a man between 65 and 85 years old with non-small cell lung cancer.

This rearrangement joins TRBV20-1 to TRBJ1-2; TRBD1 matches at 8 bases. V shed 0 bases and J 7 bases; nucleotides not matched to a gene: 1. This CDR3 comprises 12 residues. CDR1 and CDR2 from the germline V gene are DFQATT and SNEGSKA (reference sequence). The DNA for the CDR3 is TGCAGTGCTAGAGATGACAGGGGTGGCTACACCTTC. It specifies CSARDDRGGYTF.

As for this clonotype: An end of the junction does not agree with germline; a read error may underlie this. The chain links TRBV6-1 to TRBJ2-7; tentative D call: TRBD1 (5 bases). This CDR3 contains 12 residues. Germline lookup yields CDR1 MNHNS and CDR2 SASEGT. The CDR3 loop reads CASSEQGYEQHF. The CDR3 DNA follows: TGTGCCAGCAGTGAACAGGGCTACGAGCAACACTTC.

V usage is TRBV9 and J usage is TRBJ2-3, with 14 nucleotides matching TRBD2. V lost 3 bases, J lost 2 bases, and 2 bases stayed unmatched. Germline V gene lookup returns CDR1 SGDLS and CDR2 YYNGEE. The CDR3 loop spans 16 amino acids. CDR3 sequence: CASSATSGGDTDTQYF. Here the CDR3 DNA reads TGTGCCAGCAGCGCGACTAGCGGGGGGGACACAGATACGCAGTATTTT.

For this clonotype: At one boundary the junction diverges from the germline segment, which might be a read error. V gene TRBV6-1 combines with J gene TRBJ2-7, with 8 bases fitting TRBD2. The CDR3 is 15 residues long. Germline CDR1 and CDR2: MNHNS and SASEGT. CDR3 loop: CASSGLARGAYKQYF. The CDR3 region has the DNA TGTGCCAGCAGTGGACTAGCGCGAGGCGCCTACAAGCAGTACTTC.

V gene TRBV7-8 combines with J gene TRBJ2-7; D is possibly TRBD2 (6 bases). V lost 5 bases and J 3 bases, leaving 17 bases between the germline ends. The V gene's germline CDR1 is SGHVS and CDR2 FQNEAQ. There are 15 residues in the CDR3. This CDR3 is CASSPQGGVRYEQYF. The CDR3 nucleotides read TGTGCCAGCAGCCCCCAGGGCGGGGTCCGCTACGAGCAGTACTTC.

Notes on this clonotype: Just one base apart from a much larger clone, this may be a read error. J is TRBJ1-1 and V is TRBV12-3 or TRBV12-4; no definite D call. The CDR3 has 13 amino acids. Trimming cost V 4 bases and J 6 bases, with 12 bases left between them. This chain's CDR3 is CASSYDNRAEAFF. As DNA, the CDR3 is TGTGCCAGCAGTTACGATAATAGGGCTGAAGCTTTCTTT.

As to this clonotype: The missing conserved phenylalanine or tryptophan at the end of this CDR3 makes a read error likely. The DNA is left out, because the CDR3 cannot be placed on it with certainty; the CDR3 is given as TCRdb lists it. This rearrangement joins TRBV11-2 to TRBJ1-1; no DNA check was done on the table's D call, TRBD1. CDR1 is SGHAT, CDR2 FQNNGV, per germline. The CDR3 contains 16 residues when both ends are counted. The CDR3 sequence is CASTLSGGVRVTEAVL.